This paragraph reports one T cell receptor beta chain. Its binding antigen is unknown. No quality values exist for individual bases; no much larger clone is one base distant. CDR3 length: 13 amino acids, cysteine to phenylalanine. Only the CDR3 region is kept as DNA, spanning 39 bases read in frame from base 1. Relative to germline, V is 8 bases shorter and J is 7 bases shorter, with 17 bases between their ends. CDR1 and CDR2 are drawn from the germline V gene: MGHDK, SYGVNS. This entry is derived from a study of CD8+ T cells in alopecia areata (dated by TCRdb to the late 2010s). With regard to the full study: To study T cell clonal expansion in alopecia areata, the researchers applied high-throughput TCRbeta sequencing to both the C3H/HeJ mouse model and human patients. Scalp tissue and sorted CD4+ and CD8+ peripheral blood T cells from patchy and totalis/universalis alopecia areata patients and from healthy controls were covered by human TCRbeta sequencing. Clonality in the scalp was compared among normal scalp (n=4), patchy alopecia areata scalp (n=8), and alopecia totalis/universalis scalp (n=8). RNA was extracted with the PAXgene miRNA kit for fixed scalp, the miRNeasy kit for PBMCs, and the RNeasy kit for mouse skin. TCRbeta CDR3 regions were amplified by immunoSEQ multiplex PCR using 35 Vbeta forward and 13 Jbeta reverse primers. General study outcomes and caveats: Shared TCR sequences between patients were less evident than in mice, which may be partly attributable to HLA diversity in the patient population. Unlike mouse skin, which is dominated by gammadelta T cells, normal human skin has resident alphabeta T cells that are also sequenced, and this complicates analysis of the scalp TCR repertoire. Higher clonality and more expanded CD8+ clones were observed in lesional scalp than in normal scalp, particularly in alopecia totalis/universalis, a finding suggestive of antigenic drive.

Library preparation was by the immunoSEQ multiplex PCR assay. RNA was extracted from all samples and reverse transcribed into cDNA as template for TCR sequencing. SuperScript III was used to make first-strand cDNA, primed with a 2:1 mix of oligo-dT and random hexamers. A synthetic immune receptor repertoire was used to assess amplification bias, and residual bias was removed computationally. The authors' analysis ran thus. After raw reads were preprocessed to remove errors, the CDR3 was defined following IMGT conventions as running from the conserved cysteine to phenylalanine. Clonality was computed by normalizing Shannon entropy by log2 of the number of productive unique TCRs and subtracting the result from 1. Scalp TCRbeta sequences were cross-referenced with sorted blood CD4 and CD8 repertoires so that the CD4 or CD8 identity of scalp clones could be inferred. This is the immuneACCESS table as TCRdb keeps it, with only in-frame sequences that have V and J called. A part of the clones is gone; compared with another copy, unresolved V genes explain less than half, and the rest is unexplained. From that table come the V and J calls and clone size; the DNA was used to work out D and trimming. Recorded for this sample are about 200,000 clones; roughly 56% of them occurred a single time. The ten biggest clones cover 4.5% to 6% of the sample.

After PBMCs were isolated by density centrifugation and stained for CD3, CD4 and CD8, a FACSAria was used to sort CD4+ and CD8+ T cells. Scalp biopsies and blood samples were obtained from unaffected controls. The sequenced sample was CD8+ T cells sorted from blood. This TCR came from a human donor in good health. The sequence is built from TRBV25-1 and TRBJ1-2, with a weak D call of TRBD1 (5 bases match). The CDR3 region reads CASGEYPGLGYTF. The nucleotide sequence is TGTGCCAGCGGAGAGTATCCGGGGCTTGGCTACACCTTC.